This TCR delta chain was recorded in a study of γδ T cells in repeated Plasmodium falciparum infection. At the level of the study: Donors had four controlled P. falciparum NF54 infections over roughly 590 days. Malian gammadelta TCRs were studied during no-transmission periods and across acute malaria episodes.

TCRdb reanalyzed the multiplex PCR reads using CATT. The sample holds 85,000 to 95,000 delta-chain clones, under 1.5% seen once. This CDR3 is built from 15 residues. The germline CDR1 and CDR2 sequences are TSWWSYY and QGS. Study-level points and caveats: Vdelta2-negative gammadelta repertoires, largely Vdelta1+, seemingly showed infection-driven waves of new clonal selection.

This clone has only a few counts. Its specificity is not known. A far bigger clonotype differs at one base, so this is likely a read error. Other DNA sequences in the same sample also yield this CDR3. Gammadelta T cells were flow-sorted from PBMC into Vgamma9/Vdelta2+ and Vdelta2-negative populations for bulk analysis. The sequencing input was gamma-delta T cells from blood. The J segment was not called; the V segment is TRDV1; the table assigns TRDD3, which was not confirmed against the DNA. This TCR was recovered from a pool of human donors (malaria-infected and uninfected, not separated). CDR3: CALGERGVFVDKLIF. The CDR3 coding sequence is TGTGCTCTTGGGGAACGGGGGGTTTTCGTCGATAAGCTCATCTTT.